This T cell receptor (beta chain) comes out of a study of beta chain features in type 1 diabetes. Expressed TCRB transcripts were sequenced because the entire RNA isolate underwent reverse transcription. Data came from immunoSEQ multiplex PCR; TCRdb stores just in-frame clones and leaves some out. The sample lists around 500,000 clones, 10% to 12% seen once, with approximately 0.05% in the top ten. Sorting produced populations that all topped 98% purity. About this clone itself: A junction boundary mismatches the germline segment, possibly from a read error.

This CDR3 region has 13 residues. Per the germline V gene, CDR1 is SGHTA and CDR2 is FQGNSA. The receptor was isolated from a woman in her late teens or twenties in good health. J is TRBJ2-5 and V is TRBV7-2; D assignment may be TRBD1 or TRBD2 (6 bases each). The specimen sequenced was naive CD4+ T cells from blood. The CDR3 here is CASSFLEGDPLHF. CDR3 bases: TGTGCCAGCAGTTTTTTGGAGGGGGACCCGCTGCACTTC.